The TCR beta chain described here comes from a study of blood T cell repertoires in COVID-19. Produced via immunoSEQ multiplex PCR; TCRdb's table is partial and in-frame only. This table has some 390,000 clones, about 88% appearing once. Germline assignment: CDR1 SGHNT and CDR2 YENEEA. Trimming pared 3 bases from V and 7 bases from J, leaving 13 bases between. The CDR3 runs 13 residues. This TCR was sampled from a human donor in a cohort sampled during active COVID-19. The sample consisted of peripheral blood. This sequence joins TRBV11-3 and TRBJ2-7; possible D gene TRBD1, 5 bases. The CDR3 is CASSLGRAREQYF. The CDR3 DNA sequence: TGTGCCAGCAGCTTGGGCAGGGCAAGGGAGCAGTACTTC. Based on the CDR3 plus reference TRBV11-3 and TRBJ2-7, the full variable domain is EAGVVQSPRYKIIEKKQPVAFWCNPISGHNTLYWYLQNLGQGPELLIRYENEEAVDDSQLPKDRFSAERLKGVDSTLKIQPAELGDSAVYLCASSLGRAREQYFGPGTRLTVT.